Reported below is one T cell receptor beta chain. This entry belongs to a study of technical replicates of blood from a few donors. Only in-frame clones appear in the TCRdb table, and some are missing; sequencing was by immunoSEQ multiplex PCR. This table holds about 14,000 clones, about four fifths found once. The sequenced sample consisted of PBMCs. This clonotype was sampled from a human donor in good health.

CDR3 sequence (DNA): TGTGCCAGCAGTTTAGACAGGGGTCGGGATACGCAGTATTTT. Its protein product is CASSLDRGRDTQYF. The gene calls are TRBV28 and TRBJ2-3; 8 bases line up with TRBD1. V was pared by 2 bases and J by 6 bases, with 4 bases of the junction left unmatched. Germline V gene sequence: CDR1 MDHEN, CDR2 SYDVKM. This CDR3 is built from 14 residues.